This TCR beta chain was sequenced during a study of blood T cell repertoires in COVID-19. Overall study: From the United States, Italy and Spain came samples of acute and convalescent COVID-19. Sources were T cells, B-cell-depleted T cells, or PBMCs; the material itself was cDNA or gDNA.

The V gene lost 1 base and the J gene lost 2 bases, with 15 bases spanning the gap. Germline loops: CDR1 MGHRA, CDR2 YSYEKL. CDR3 length equals 17 residues. Per the study methods: The assay estimated nucleated cells by amplifying reference gene primers. Using immunoSEQ multiplex PCR, the repertoire was profiled, and TCRdb retains in-frame clones only, with some absent. That table supplies the V and J calls and clone size; D and trimming were determined from the DNA. The sample records hundreds of thousands of clones, 70% to 90% being singletons. This TCR came from a human donor in a cohort sampled during active COVID-19. V usage is TRBV4-1 and J usage is TRBJ2-1; TRBD2 might be the D (6 bases). The material sequenced was peripheral blood. The CDR3 spells CASSQVGGGITYNEQFF. CDR3 nucleotides: TGCGCCAGCAGCCAAGTCGGTGGCGGGATAACCTACAATGAGCAGTTCTTC.